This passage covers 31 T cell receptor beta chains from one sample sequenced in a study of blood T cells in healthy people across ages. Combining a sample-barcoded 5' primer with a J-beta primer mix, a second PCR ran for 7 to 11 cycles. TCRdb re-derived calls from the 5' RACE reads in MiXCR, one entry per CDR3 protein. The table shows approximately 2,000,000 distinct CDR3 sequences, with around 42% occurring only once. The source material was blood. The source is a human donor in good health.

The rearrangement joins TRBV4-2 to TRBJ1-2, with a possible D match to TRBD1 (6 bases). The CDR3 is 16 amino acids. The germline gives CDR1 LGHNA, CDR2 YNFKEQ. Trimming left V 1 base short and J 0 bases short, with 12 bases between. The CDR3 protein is CASSQVRGETNYGYTF. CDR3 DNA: TGTGCCAGCAGCCAAGTTAGGGGGGAGACTAACTATGGCTACACCTTC.

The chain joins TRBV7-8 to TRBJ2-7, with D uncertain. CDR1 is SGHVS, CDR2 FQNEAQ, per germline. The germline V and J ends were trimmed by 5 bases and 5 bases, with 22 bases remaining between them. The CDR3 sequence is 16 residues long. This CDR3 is CASSEVGLAVADEQYF. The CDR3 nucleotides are TGTGCCAGCAGCGAGGTCGGGTTGGCCGTCGCTGACGAGCAGTACTTC.

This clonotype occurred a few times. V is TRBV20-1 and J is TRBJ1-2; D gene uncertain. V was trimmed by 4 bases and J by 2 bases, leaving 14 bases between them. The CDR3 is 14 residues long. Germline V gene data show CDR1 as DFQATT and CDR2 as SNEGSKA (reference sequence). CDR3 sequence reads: CSATHRGGNYGYTF. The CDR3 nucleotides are TGCAGTGCTACCCATCGGGGAGGAAACTATGGCTACACCTTC.

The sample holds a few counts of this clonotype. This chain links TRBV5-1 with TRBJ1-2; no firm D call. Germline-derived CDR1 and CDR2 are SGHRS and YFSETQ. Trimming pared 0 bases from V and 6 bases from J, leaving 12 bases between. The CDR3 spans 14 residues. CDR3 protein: CASSLAGSQNGYTF. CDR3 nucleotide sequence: TGCGCCAGCAGCTTGGCGGGGAGTCAGAATGGCTACACCTTC.

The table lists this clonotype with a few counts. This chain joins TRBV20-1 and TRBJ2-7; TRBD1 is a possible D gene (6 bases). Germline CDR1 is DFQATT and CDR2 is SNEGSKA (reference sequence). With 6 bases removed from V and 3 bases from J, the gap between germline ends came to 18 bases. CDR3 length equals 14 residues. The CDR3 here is CSASGDAANYEQYF. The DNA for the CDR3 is TGCAGTGCCTCAGGGGACGCAGCTAACTACGAGCAGTACTTC.

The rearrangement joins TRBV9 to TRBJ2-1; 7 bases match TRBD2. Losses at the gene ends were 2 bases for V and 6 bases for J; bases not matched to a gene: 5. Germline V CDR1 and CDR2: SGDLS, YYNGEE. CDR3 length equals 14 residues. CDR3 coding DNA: TGTGCCAGCAGCGTCTCGGGGGGTTGCAATGAGCAGTTCTTC. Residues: CASSVSGGCNEQFF.

CDR3 in amino acids: CASSLDRLHYEQYF. The CDR3 DNA reads as TGCGCCAGCAGCTTGGACAGGCTTCACTACGAGCAGTACTTC. The V and J genes are TRBV5-1 and TRBJ2-7, with D tentatively TRBD1 (5 bases). Germline V CDR1 and CDR2: SGHRS, YFSETQ. V was trimmed by 0 bases and J by 3 bases, leaving 10 bases between them. This CDR3 comprises 14 residues.

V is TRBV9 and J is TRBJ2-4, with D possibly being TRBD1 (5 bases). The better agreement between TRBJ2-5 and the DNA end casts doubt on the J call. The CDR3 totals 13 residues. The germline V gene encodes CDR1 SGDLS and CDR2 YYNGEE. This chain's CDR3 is CASSVGASETQYF. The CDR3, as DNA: TGTGCCAGCAGCGTTGGGGCCTCAGAGACCCAGTACTTC.

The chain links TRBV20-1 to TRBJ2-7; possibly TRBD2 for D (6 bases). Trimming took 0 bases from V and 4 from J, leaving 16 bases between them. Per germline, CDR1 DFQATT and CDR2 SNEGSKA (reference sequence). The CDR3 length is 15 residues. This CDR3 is CSARDLGTGIYEQYF. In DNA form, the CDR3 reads TGCAGTGCTAGAGATCTAGGGACTGGGATTTACGAGCAGTACTTC.

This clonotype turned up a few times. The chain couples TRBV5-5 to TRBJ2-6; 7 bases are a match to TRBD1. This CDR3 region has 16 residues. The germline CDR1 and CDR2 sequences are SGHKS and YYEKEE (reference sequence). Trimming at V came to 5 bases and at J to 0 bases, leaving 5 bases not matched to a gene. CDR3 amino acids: CASRGTASSGANVLTF. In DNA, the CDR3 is TGTGCCAGCAGGGGGACAGCAAGCTCTGGGGCCAACGTCCTGACTTTC.

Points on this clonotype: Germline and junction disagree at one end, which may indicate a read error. The DNA of the CDR3 is TGTGCCAGTAGTTTATACCACGTAGGCCAGACCTCCTACGAGCAGTACTTC. It is translated as CASSLYHVGQTSYEQYF. The V call is TRBV27, the J call TRBJ2-7; D gene unclear. Germline V gene lookup returns CDR1 MNHEY and CDR2 SMNVEV (reference sequence). The CDR3 totals 17 residues.

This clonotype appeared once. The CDR3 DNA reads as TGCAGTGCTAAACAGGGCCGGGGGGAAAAACTGTTTTTT. Its translation: CSAKQGRGEKLFF. The V and J genes are TRBV20-1 and TRBJ1-4; TRBD1 might be the D (6 bases). Trimming removed 4 bases at V and 8 bases at J, with 14 bases between. The CDR3 has 13 amino acids. Germline CDR1 and CDR2: DFQATT and SNEGSKA (reference sequence).

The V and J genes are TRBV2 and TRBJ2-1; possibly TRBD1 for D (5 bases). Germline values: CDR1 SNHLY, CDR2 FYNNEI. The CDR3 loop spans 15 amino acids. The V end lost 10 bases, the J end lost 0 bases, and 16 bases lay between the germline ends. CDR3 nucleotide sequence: TGTGCCATCAGGGTCGGCCAGGACTCCTACAATGAGCAGTTCTTC. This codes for CAIRVGQDSYNEQFF.

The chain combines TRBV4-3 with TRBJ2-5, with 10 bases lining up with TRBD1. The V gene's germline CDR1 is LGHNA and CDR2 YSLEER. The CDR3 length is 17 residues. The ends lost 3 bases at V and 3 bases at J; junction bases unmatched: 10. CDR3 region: CASSQGLKGTGEETQYF. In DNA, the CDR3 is TGCGCCAGCAGCCAGGGACTTAAGGGGACAGGGGAAGAGACCCAGTACTTC.

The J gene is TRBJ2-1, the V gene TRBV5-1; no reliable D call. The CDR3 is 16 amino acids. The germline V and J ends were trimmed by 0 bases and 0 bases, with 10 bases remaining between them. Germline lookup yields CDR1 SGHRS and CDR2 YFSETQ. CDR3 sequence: CASSLVVLSSYNEQFF. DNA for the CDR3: TGCGCCAGCAGCTTGGTGGTACTAAGCTCCTACAATGAGCAGTTCTTC.

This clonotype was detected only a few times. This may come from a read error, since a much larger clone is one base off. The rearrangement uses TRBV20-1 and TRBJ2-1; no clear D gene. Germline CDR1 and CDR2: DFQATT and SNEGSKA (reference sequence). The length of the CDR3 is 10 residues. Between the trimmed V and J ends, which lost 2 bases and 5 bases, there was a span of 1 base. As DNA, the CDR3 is TGCAGTGCTAGACACAATGAGCAGTTCTTC. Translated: CSARHNEQFF.

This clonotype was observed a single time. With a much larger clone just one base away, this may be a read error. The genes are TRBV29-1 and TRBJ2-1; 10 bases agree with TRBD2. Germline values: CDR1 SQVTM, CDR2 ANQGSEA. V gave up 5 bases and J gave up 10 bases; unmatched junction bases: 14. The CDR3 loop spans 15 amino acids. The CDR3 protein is CSVLWTSGSTYEQFF. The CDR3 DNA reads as TGCAGCGTTCTCTGGACTAGCGGTTCCACCTACGAGCAGTTCTTC.

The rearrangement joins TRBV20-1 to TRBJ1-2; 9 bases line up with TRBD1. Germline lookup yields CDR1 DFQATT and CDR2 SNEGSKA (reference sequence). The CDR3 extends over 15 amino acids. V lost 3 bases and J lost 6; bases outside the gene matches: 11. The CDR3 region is CSARESGTGRNGYTF. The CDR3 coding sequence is TGCAGTGCTAGGGAGTCCGGGACAGGGCGAAATGGCTACACCTTC.

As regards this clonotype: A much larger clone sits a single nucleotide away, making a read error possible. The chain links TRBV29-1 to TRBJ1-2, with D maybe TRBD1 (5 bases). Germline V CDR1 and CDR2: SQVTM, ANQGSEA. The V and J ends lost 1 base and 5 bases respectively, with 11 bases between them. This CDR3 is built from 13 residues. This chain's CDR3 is CSVEGDGRYGYTF. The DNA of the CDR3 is TGCAGCGTTGAAGGGGACGGGAGATATGGCTACACCTTC.

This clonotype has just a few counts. The CDR3 sequence: CASSALGAIEQYF. CDR3 DNA sequence: TGTGCCAGCAGTGCCCTGGGAGCGATCGAGCAGTACTTC. V gene TRBV6-6 combines with J gene TRBJ2-7; maybe TRBD2 (5 bases). CDR1 is MNHNY and CDR2 is SVGAGI in the germline V gene (reference sequence). V was clipped by 5 bases and J by 6 bases, with 14 bases between them. The CDR3 is made up of 13 amino acids.

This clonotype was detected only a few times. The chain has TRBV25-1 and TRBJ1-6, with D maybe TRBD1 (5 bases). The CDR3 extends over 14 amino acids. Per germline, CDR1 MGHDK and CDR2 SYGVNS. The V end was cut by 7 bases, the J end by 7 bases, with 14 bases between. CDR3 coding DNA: TGTGCCAGCAACCAGGGAGGGGTAAATTCACCCCTCCACTTT. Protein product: CASNQGGVNSPLHF.

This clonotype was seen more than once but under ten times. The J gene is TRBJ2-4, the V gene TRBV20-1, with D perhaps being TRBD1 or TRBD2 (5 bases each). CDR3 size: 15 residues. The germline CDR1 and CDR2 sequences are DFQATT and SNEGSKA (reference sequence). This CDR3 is CSPRQGVLAKNIQYF. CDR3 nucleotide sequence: TGCAGCCCTAGGCAGGGAGTCCTGGCCAAAAACATTCAGTACTTC.

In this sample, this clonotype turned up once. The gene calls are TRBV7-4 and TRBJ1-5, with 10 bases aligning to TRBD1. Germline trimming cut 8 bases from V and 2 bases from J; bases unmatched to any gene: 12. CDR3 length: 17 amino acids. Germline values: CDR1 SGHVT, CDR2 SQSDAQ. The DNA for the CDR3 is TGTGCCAGCGGACAGGGGGACCTACCTCCCGGCAATCAGCCCCAGCATTTT. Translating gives CASGQGDLPPGNQPQHF.

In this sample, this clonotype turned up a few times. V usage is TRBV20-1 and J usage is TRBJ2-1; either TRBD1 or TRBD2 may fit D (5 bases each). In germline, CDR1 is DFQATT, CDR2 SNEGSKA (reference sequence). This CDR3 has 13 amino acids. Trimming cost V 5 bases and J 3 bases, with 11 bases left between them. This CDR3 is CSAGGRDYNEQFF. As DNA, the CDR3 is TGCAGTGCTGGGGGTAGGGACTACAATGAGCAGTTCTTC.

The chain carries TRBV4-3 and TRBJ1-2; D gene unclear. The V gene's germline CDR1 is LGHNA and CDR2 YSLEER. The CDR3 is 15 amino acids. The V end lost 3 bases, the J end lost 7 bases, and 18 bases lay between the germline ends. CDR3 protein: CASSHLLHRSGGYTF. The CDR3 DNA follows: TGCGCCAGCAGCCACCTACTACACCGATCCGGTGGCTACACCTTC.

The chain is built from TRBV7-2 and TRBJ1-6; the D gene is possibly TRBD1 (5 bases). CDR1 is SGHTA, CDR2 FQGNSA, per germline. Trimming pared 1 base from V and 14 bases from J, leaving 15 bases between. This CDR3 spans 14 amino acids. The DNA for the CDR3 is TGTGCCAGCAGCTTAGGAGGACACAGTTACGCCCTCCACTTT. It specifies CASSLGGHSYALHF.

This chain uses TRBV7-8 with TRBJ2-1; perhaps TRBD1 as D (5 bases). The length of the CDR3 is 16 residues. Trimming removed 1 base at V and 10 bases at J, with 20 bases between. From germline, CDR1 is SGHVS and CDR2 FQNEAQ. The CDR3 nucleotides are TGTGCCAGCAGCTTAGAGGGGTCTATAGTCTCCTACGAGCAGTTCTTC. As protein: CASSLEGSIVSYEQFF.

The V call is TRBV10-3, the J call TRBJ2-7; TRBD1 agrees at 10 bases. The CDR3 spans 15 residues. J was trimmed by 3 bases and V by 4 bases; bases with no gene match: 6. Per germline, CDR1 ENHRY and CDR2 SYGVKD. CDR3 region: CAISAAGQGRYEQYF. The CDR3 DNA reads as TGTGCCATCAGTGCAGCGGGACAGGGGCGCTACGAGCAGTACTTC.

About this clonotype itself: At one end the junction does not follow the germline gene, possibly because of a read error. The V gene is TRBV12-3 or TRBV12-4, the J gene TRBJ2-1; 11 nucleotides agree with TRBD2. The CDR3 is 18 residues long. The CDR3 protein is CAGSLDRASGGPYNEQFF. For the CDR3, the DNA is TGTGCCGGCAGTTTAGATAGGGCTAGCGGGGGGCCCTACAATGAGCAGTTCTTC.

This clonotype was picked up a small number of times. The CDR3 nucleotides are TGTGCCAGCGGACAATACCGGGACCCGGGTTTTGTTGGGGCCAACGTCCTGACTTTC. Encoded protein: CASGQYRDPGFVGANVLTF. The chain employs TRBV7-8 and TRBJ2-6, with D perhaps given as TRBD1 or TRBD2 (5 bases each). The CDR3 loop spans 19 amino acids. V dropped 8 bases and J dropped 3 bases, with 26 bases sitting between them. Germline CDR1 and CDR2: SGHVS and FQNEAQ.

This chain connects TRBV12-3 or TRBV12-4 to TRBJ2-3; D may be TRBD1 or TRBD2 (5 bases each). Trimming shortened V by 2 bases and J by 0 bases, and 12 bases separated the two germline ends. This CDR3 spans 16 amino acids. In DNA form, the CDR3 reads TGTGCCAGCAGTTTACCGGGACCGTGGAGCACAGATACGCAGTATTTT. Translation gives CASSLPGPWSTDTQYF.